This is a list of T cell receptor beta chains from one sample in a study of Tregs in tolerant kidney transplant recipients. TCRdb's copy holds only in-frame clones and misses some; the assay was immunoSEQ multiplex PCR. The table shows about 120,000 clones, with roughly 92% occurring only once. Input material: CD4+ T cells from blood. Receptors were obtained from a human donor in good health. Each CDR3 is given with its conserved first and last residue. D genes are given only for firm matches. Size tells how often a clone was seen (once, few, many) or the class of an expanded clone, and some rows leave it out.

CDR3nt: TGTGCCAGCTCACCGTCAGGGAATGGCTACACCTTC
CDR3aa: CASSPSGNGYTF
d_gene: -
abundance: -
j_gene: TRBJ1-2
v_gene: TRBV18

CDR3nt: TGTGCCAGCAGCCAGACCGAGACAGGGTTCTTTCCCTACGAGCAGTACTTC
CDR3aa: CASSQTETGFFPYEQYF
d_gene: TRBD1
abundance: -
j_gene: TRBJ2-7
v_gene: TRBV4-2

CDR3nt: TGTGCCAGCAGCCCCCGTGGGGGGCCGAACACTGAAGCTTTCTTT
CDR3aa: CASSPRGGPNTEAFF
d_gene: -
abundance: -
j_gene: TRBJ1-1
v_gene: TRBV7-2

CDR3nt: TGTGCCAGCAGCTTAACCCTCGGAGGCGGGGGGCGGAATGAGCAGTTCTTC
CDR3aa: CASSLTLGGGGRNEQFF
d_gene: TRBD2
abundance: once
j_gene: TRBJ2-1
v_gene: TRBV7-3

CDR3nt: TGTGCCAGCAGTTCATGGGACACTGAAGCTTTCTTT
CDR3aa: CASSSWDTEAFF
d_gene: -
abundance: -
j_gene: TRBJ1-1
v_gene: TRBV6-6

CDR3nt: TGTGCCAGCAGCTTAGTTCACGGCTTGGCTAGCGCGAAATACAATGAGCAGTTCTTC
CDR3aa: CASSLVHGLASAKYNEQFF
d_gene: -
abundance: -
j_gene: TRBJ2-1
v_gene: TRBV7-2

CDR3nt: TGTGCCAGCAGGCCATGGACAGCCTATGGCTACACCTTC
CDR3aa: CASRPWTAYGYTF
d_gene: -
abundance: -
j_gene: TRBJ1-2
v_gene: TRBV7-2

CDR3nt: TGTGCCAGCAGCCCTGATAGCGGGAGGGCGTTCTTC
CDR3aa: CASSPDSGRAFF
d_gene: TRBD2
abundance: -
j_gene: TRBJ2-1
v_gene: TRBV5-4

CDR3nt: TGTGCCTGGAGTGCCAGAGACAGTACCGAGCAGTACTTC
CDR3aa: CAWSARDSTEQYF
d_gene: -
abundance: -
j_gene: TRBJ2-7
v_gene: TRBV30

CDR3nt: TGTGCCAGCAGCCTAGCGCCTTACAATGAGCAGTTCTTC
CDR3aa: CASSLAPYNEQFF
d_gene: -
abundance: -
j_gene: TRBJ2-1
v_gene: TRBV11-2

CDR3nt: TGCGCCAGCAGCCAAGATGGAGAGGGGGCCATGTACTTC
CDR3aa: CASSQDGEGAMYF
d_gene: TRBD1
abundance: -
j_gene: TRBJ2-7
v_gene: TRBV4-1

CDR3nt: TGTGCCAGCAGTGACGAACACACAGATACGCAGTATTTT
CDR3aa: CASSDEHTDTQYF
d_gene: -
abundance: -
j_gene: TRBJ2-3
v_gene: TRBV2

CDR3nt: TGTGCCACCAAGACAGGGGAAGAGACCCAGTACTTC
CDR3aa: CATKTGEETQYF
d_gene: TRBD1
abundance: once
j_gene: TRBJ2-5
v_gene: TRBV2

CDR3nt: TGTGCCAGCAGTTACTCGAACTCAGGGGATGAGGCTTTCTTT
CDR3aa: CASSYSNSGDEAFF
d_gene: -
abundance: -
j_gene: TRBJ1-1
v_gene: TRBV6-5

CDR3nt: TGTGCCAGCAGCAAGATAGGCTCTGGGGCCAACGTCCTGACTTTC
CDR3aa: CASSKIGSGANVLTF
d_gene: -
abundance: once
j_gene: TRBJ2-6
v_gene: TRBV7-9

CDR3nt: TGTGCCAGCAGCTTAATTGGCAGTGGGCTGTTTTTT
CDR3aa: CASSLIGSGLFF
d_gene: -
abundance: -
j_gene: TRBJ1-4
v_gene: TRBV7-9

CDR3nt: TGTGCCAGCACCCCAGGAAACACTGAAGCTTTCTTT
CDR3aa: CASTPGNTEAFF
d_gene: -
abundance: -
j_gene: TRBJ1-1
v_gene: TRBV6-1

CDR3nt: TGTGCCAGCGAAGCGGGGGGAACCACAGATACGCAGTATTTT
CDR3aa: CASEAGGTTDTQYF
d_gene: TRBD2
abundance: -
j_gene: TRBJ2-3
v_gene: TRBV5-4

CDR3nt: TGTGCCAGCAGCTTAGCAGAAGCAGCTAACTATGGCTACACCTTC
CDR3aa: CASSLAEAANYGYTF
d_gene: -
abundance: -
j_gene: TRBJ1-2
v_gene: TRBV7-9

CDR3nt: TGTGCCAGCAGATTAGCAACCTCTGGAAACACCATATATTTT
CDR3aa: CASRLATSGNTIYF
d_gene: -
abundance: -
j_gene: TRBJ1-3
v_gene: TRBV6-5

CDR3nt: TGTGCCAGCAGCTTGGTGGTTCTAGCGGGGGGCCGGAACACCGGGGAGCTGTTTTTT
CDR3aa: CASSLVVLAGGRNTGELFF
d_gene: TRBD2
abundance: -
j_gene: TRBJ2-2
v_gene: TRBV5-4

CDR3nt: TGTGCCAGCTCACCTGGACAGGGCGCTAACTATGGCTACACCTTC
CDR3aa: CASSPGQGANYGYTF
d_gene: TRBD1
abundance: -
j_gene: TRBJ1-2
v_gene: TRBV18

CDR3nt: TGTGCCAGCAGCTCCCGGGATATCAATCAGCCCCAGCATTTT
CDR3aa: CASSSRDINQPQHF
d_gene: -
abundance: -
j_gene: TRBJ1-5
v_gene: TRBV7-8

CDR3nt: TGCGCCAGCAGCCACCCGAGGACACCGCAACACTCTGGGGCCAACGTCCTGACTTTC
CDR3aa: CASSHPRTPQHSGANVLTF
d_gene: -
abundance: few
j_gene: TRBJ2-6
v_gene: TRBV4-1

CDR3nt: TGTGCCAGCAGTCTCACAGGAGTTGAAAAACTGTTTTTT
CDR3aa: CASSLTGVEKLFF
d_gene: -
abundance: -
j_gene: TRBJ1-4
v_gene: TRBV6-5

CDR3nt: TGCGCCAGCAGCGGGGGCGGGAGTGCCCTCGGGGAGACCCAGTACTTC
CDR3aa: CASSGGGSALGETQYF
d_gene: -
abundance: -
j_gene: TRBJ2-5
v_gene: TRBV5-1

CDR3nt: TGTGCCAGTAGTACAGTCGAAGGGTACGGGCCCCAGCATTTT
CDR3aa: CASSTVEGYGPQHF
d_gene: -
abundance: -
j_gene: TRBJ1-5
v_gene: TRBV19

CDR3nt: TGTGCCTGGAGTGCCAGGGTCGCCGGGGAGCTGTTTTTT
CDR3aa: CAWSARVAGELFF
d_gene: -
abundance: -
j_gene: TRBJ2-2
v_gene: TRBV30

CDR3nt: TGTGCCAGCACCCCGAGGACTGAAGCTTTCTTT
CDR3aa: CASTPRTEAFF
d_gene: -
abundance: -
j_gene: TRBJ1-1
v_gene: TRBV11-3

CDR3nt: TGTGCCAGCAGCTTTGGGGGCCCCGGGCCCGACCCCCGTTACACCTTC
CDR3aa: CASSFGGPGPDPRYTF
d_gene: -
abundance: once
j_gene: TRBJ1-2
v_gene: TRBV12-1

CDR3nt: TGCAGCGGGGGGACACAATATGGCTACACCTTC
CDR3aa: CSGGTQYGYTF
d_gene: -
abundance: -
j_gene: TRBJ1-2
v_gene: TRBV29-1

CDR3nt: TGTGCCAGCAGCTTGGCTGCGGAGGGAGGCTATGGCTACACCTTC
CDR3aa: CASSLAAEGGYGYTF
d_gene: -
abundance: -
j_gene: TRBJ1-2
v_gene: TRBV5-8

CDR3nt: TGTGCCAGCAGCTTTGGACTAGCGGGAGTCGGGGGCACAGATACGCAGTATTTT
CDR3aa: CASSFGLAGVGGTDTQYF
d_gene: TRBD2
abundance: -
j_gene: TRBJ2-3
v_gene: TRBV7-9

CDR3nt: TGTGCCAGCAGCGTTACAGGGGCGGGAGATACGCAGTATTTT
CDR3aa: CASSVTGAGDTQYF
d_gene: TRBD1
abundance: -
j_gene: TRBJ2-3
v_gene: TRBV2

CDR3nt: TGTGCCAGCAGCGGGAGCCCTCAAGAGACCCAGTACTTC
CDR3aa: CASSGSPQETQYF
d_gene: -
abundance: -
j_gene: TRBJ2-5
v_gene: TRBV6-1

CDR3nt: TGTGCCAGCAGCCCTCCAGACAGACCGAACACTGAAGCTTTCTTT
CDR3aa: CASSPPDRPNTEAFF
d_gene: -
abundance: -
j_gene: TRBJ1-1
v_gene: TRBV5-4